This TCR beta chain was identified in a study of Tregs in tolerant kidney transplant recipients. The assay was immunoSEQ multiplex PCR, and TCRdb's table has in-frame clones only and misses some. The sample totals more than 45,000 clones. Comment on this clone: With the read ending 3 residues before the CDR3 end, the germline J gene is used to fill in that end.

The length of the CDR3 is 15 residues. Germline V gene data show CDR1 as SEHNR and CDR2 as FQNEAQ (reference sequence). Trimming removed 1 base from V and 3 bases from J, with 9 bases in between. Thawed PBMCs were FACS-sorted into unstimulated CD4+CD25+CD127- regulatory T cells, CD4+CD25- non-regulatory cells, CD4 and CD8 cells. The receptor comes from a human donor who received a combined kidney and bone marrow transplant. This chain uses TRBV7-9 with TRBJ1-4, with D perhaps TRBD1 (6 bases). This specimen was CD4+ T cells from blood, taken before the transplant. CDR3 loop: CASSLGQGPNEKLFF. CDR3 DNA, as far as it was read: TGTGCCAGCAGCTTAGGGCAGGGGCCTAATGAAAAA.